This T cell receptor (beta chain) originates from a study of early T cells in non-severe SARS-CoV-2 infection. This clonotype was detected many times. Trimming cost V 8 bases and J 0 bases; bases outside gene matches: 7. The length of the CDR3 is 14 residues. Germline CDR1 reads SQVTM; CDR2 reads ANQGSEA. cDNA molecules, individually, were tagged with unique molecular identifiers. Via MiXCR, TCRdb re-called the 5' RACE reads, giving one row per CDR3 protein. The table has about 77,000 distinct CDR3 sequences, 9% to 15% seen once. This clonotype was sampled from an adult who was a healthcare worker with PCR-confirmed SARS-CoV-2 infection or an uninfected control (not recorded which). The donor label of this sample is uncertain. V and J are TRBV29-1 and TRBJ2-1, with 7 bases lining up with TRBD2. The sequences come from whole blood, collected at baseline. The CDR3 nucleotides read TGCAGCCATTGGCGGGAGAGCTCCTACAATGAGCAGTTCTTC. It encodes CSHWRESSYNEQFF.